The 23 T cell receptor beta chains listed next were all sequenced from one sample in a study of T cells in Graves' hyperthyroidism and ophthalmopathy. Amplification targeted TCR beta CDR3 regions from RNA transcripts. The HTBI primer set served for first-round RT-PCR of the TCR CDR3. One entry per CDR3 protein results from TCRdb running MiXCR on the multiplex PCR reads. The table has approximately 200,000 distinct CDR3 sequences, around 18% seen once. Sequencing was performed on blood. All receptors derive from a man aged 35 to 55 with Graves' hyperthyroidism.

There are many counts of this clonotype. The chain uses TRBV5-1 and TRBJ2-7; D is perhaps TRBD1 or TRBD2 (6 bases each). V was trimmed by 3 bases and J by 5 bases, leaving 21 bases between them. CDR3 length equals 16 residues. Germline CDR1 is SGHRS and CDR2 is YFSETQ. DNA of the CDR3: TGCGCCAGCAGCTCCACTGGGGGGCAGGCGGTTAACGAGCAGTACTTC. Protein: CASSSTGGQAVNEQYF.

Remarks on this clonotype: This may be a read error, as it is one base from a much larger clone. This chain uses TRBV18 with TRBJ1-1; D is undetermined. The CDR3 sequence is 16 residues long. V was trimmed by 2 bases and J by 3 bases, leaving 16 bases between them. CDR1 and CDR2 from the germline V gene are KGHSH and LQKENI. The CDR3 region has the DNA TGTGCCAGCTCACCATCGGTTCCAGGTCTGCACACTGAAGCTTTCTTT. Its translation: CASSPSVPGLHTEAFF.

This clonotype occurred many times. This chain links TRBV5-1 with TRBJ2-7; TRBD2 aligns across 7 bases. This CDR3 spans 14 amino acids. Looked up from germline, CDR1 is SGHRS and CDR2 is YFSETQ. Unmatched junction bases numbered 5, after V lost 4 bases and J lost 1 base. The CDR3 reads CASSGLGGSYEQYF. CDR3 coding DNA: TGCGCCAGCAGCGGCCTCGGGGGGTCCTACGAGCAGTACTTC.

This clonotype was counted at least ten times. This chain links TRBV11-3 with TRBJ1-1; 7 positions agree with TRBD1. There are 15 residues in the CDR3. Germline loops: CDR1 SGHNT, CDR2 YENEEA. V lost 3 bases and J lost 0; bases outside the gene matches: 4. The CDR3 nucleotides are TGTGCCAGCAGCTTGCGGGACAGTCTGAACACTGAAGCTTTCTTT. It specifies CASSLRDSLNTEAFF. The full variable domain, completed using reference TRBV11-3 and TRBJ1-1, is EAGVVQSPRYKIIEKKQPVAFWCNPISGHNTLYWYLQNLGQGPELLIRYENEEAVDDSQLPKDRFSAERLKGVDSTLKIQPAELGDSAVYLCASSLRDSLNTEAFFGQGTRLTVV.

This clonotype was observed at least ten times. The chain joins TRBV12-3 or TRBV12-4 to TRBJ1-5; TRBD1 agrees at 7 bases. V lost 6 bases to trimming and J lost 1 base; unmatched junction nucleotides: 3. The CDR3 runs to 14 residues. The CDR3 sequence is CASRWTGSNQPQHF. CDR3 in DNA: TGTGCCAGCAGATGGACAGGCAGCAATCAGCCCCAGCATTTT.

This clonotype has at least ten counts. The V call is TRBV19, the J call TRBJ1-2; weak D call: TRBD1 (6 bases). From germline, CDR1 is LNHDA and CDR2 SQIVND (reference sequence). V lost 6 bases and J 8 bases, leaving 16 bases between the germline ends. CDR3 size: 13 residues. As DNA, the CDR3 is TGTGCCAGTAGGCAACAGGGAGGGAGCGGCTACACCTTC. Encoded protein: CASRQQGGSGYTF.

This clonotype has a handful of counts. The chain combines TRBV10-3 with TRBJ1-1; the D is unclear. Per the germline V gene, CDR1 is ENHRY and CDR2 is SYGVKD. V was trimmed by 2 bases and J by 0 bases, leaving 10 bases between them. The length of the CDR3 is 15 residues. The CDR3 reads CAISETDEVNTEAFF. As DNA, the CDR3 is TGTGCCATCAGTGAGACAGACGAAGTGAACACTGAAGCTTTCTTT.

This clonotype has a count of ten or more. The J gene is TRBJ2-3, the V gene TRBV11-2; TRBD2 matches 12 bases. Germline V gives CDR1 SGHAT, CDR2 FQNNGV. Trimming removed 1 base from V and 5 bases from J; junction bases left unmatched: 4. This CDR3 region has 16 residues. In nucleotides, the CDR3 is TGTGCCAGCAGCTTAGTGGGACTAGCGGGTGTAGATACGCAGTATTTT. Its protein is CASSLVGLAGVDTQYF. The complete variable domain, with remaining parts taken from reference TRBV11-2 and TRBJ2-3, reads EAGVAQSPRYKIIEKRQSVAFWCNPISGHATLYWYQQILGQGPKLLIQFQNNGVVDDSQLPKDRFSAERLKGVDSTLKIQPAKLEDSAVYLCASSLVGLAGVDTQYFGPGTRLTVL.

The V and J genes are TRBV7-2 and TRBJ2-1; TRBD2 matches at 8 bases. The junction had 13 bases not matched to a gene; V was cut back by 5 bases and J by 10 bases. Germline V gene lookup returns CDR1 SGHTA and CDR2 FQGNSA. The CDR3 length is 15 residues. The CDR3 DNA sequence: TGTGCCAGCAGCCCTAGGGCGGGGGGTACCGGGGAGCAGTTCTTC. As protein: CASSPRAGGTGEQFF.

This clonotype was seen only once. The J gene is TRBJ2-1, the V gene TRBV19; D gene ambiguous. In germline, CDR1 is LNHDA, CDR2 SQIVND (reference sequence). V dropped 7 bases and J dropped 2 bases, with 6 bases sitting between them. This CDR3 region has 12 residues. The DNA for the CDR3 is TGTGCCAGTAAAAGCCCCTACAATGAGCAGTTCTTC. Amino acids: CASKSPYNEQFF.

This clonotype has at least ten counts. The chain combines TRBV10-3 with TRBJ2-5; D uncertain. V was pared by 4 bases and J by 1 base, with 7 bases between. CDR1 is ENHRY, CDR2 SYGVKD, per germline. This CDR3 is built from 13 residues. CDR3 sequence (DNA): TGTGCCATCAGTGGGGCAGTCCAAGAGACCCAGTACTTC. The encoded protein is CAISGAVQETQYF.

At least ten counts were recorded for this clonotype. This sequence joins TRBV5-1 and TRBJ2-3; 14 nucleotides line up with TRBD2. Germline-derived CDR1 and CDR2 are SGHRS and YFSETQ. This CDR3 contains 17 residues. V shed 3 bases and J 4 bases; nucleotides not matched to a gene: 7. CDR3 in DNA: TGCGCCAGCAGCTCCGGACTAGCGGGGGGCCGCCCAGATACGCAGTATTTT. Protein product: CASSSGLAGGRPDTQYF.

Many counts were recorded for this clonotype. The rearrangement uses TRBV12-3 or TRBV12-4 and TRBJ1-4; 8 positions match TRBD1. Germline trimming cut 3 bases from V and 5 bases from J; bases unmatched to any gene: 5. The CDR3 consists of 15 residues. CDR3 in amino acids: CASSFRQGQNEKLFF. In DNA, the CDR3 is TGTGCCAGCAGTTTCCGACAGGGGCAGAATGAAAAACTGTTTTTT.

For this clonotype: This may be a read error: a much more frequent sequence differs by one nucleotide. The chain recombines TRBV5-6 with TRBJ1-2; unclear D gene. The CDR3 sequence is 12 residues long. Per germline, CDR1 SGHDT and CDR2 YYEEEE. Trimming pared 3 bases from V and 8 bases from J, leaving 11 bases between. For the CDR3, the DNA is TGTGCCAGCAGCTCCGCAGTAGGCGGCTACACCTTC. Translated, it gives CASSSAVGGYTF.

This clonotype was counted many times. The chain uses TRBV28 and TRBJ2-2, with D possibly being TRBD1 (5 bases). V was cut by 2 bases and J by 6 bases, with 7 bases left in between. Germline loops: CDR1 MDHEN, CDR2 SYDVKM. The CDR3 length is 13 residues. CDR3 sequence reads: CASSLGASGELFF. The CDR3 DNA reads TGTGCCAGCAGTTTAGGGGCGTCCGGGGAGCTGTTTTTT.

Ten or more counts support this clonotype. The rearrangement joins TRBV18 to TRBJ2-7; the match to TRBD1 covers 7 bases. Germline CDR1 is KGHSH and CDR2 is LQKENI. The CDR3 contains 15 residues. Trimming took 5 bases from V and 2 from J; bases not matched to a gene: 9. The CDR3 DNA sequence: TGTGCCAGCTCAAATGCCGGGACAGACGCCTACGAGCAGTACTTC. This translates into CASSNAGTDAYEQYF.

This clonotype was counted between two and nine times. A read error may produce the germline difference seen at one junction end. This chain joins TRBV18 and TRBJ1-5; 7 bases fit TRBD1. CDR1 and CDR2 (germline): KGHSH, LQKENI. This CDR3 has 15 residues. CDR3 DNA sequence: TGTGCCGGCTCACCCGGGACAGTTAGCAATCAGCCCCAGCATTTT. Its protein is CAGSPGTVSNQPQHF. The full variable domain, rest sourced from reference TRBV18 and TRBJ1-5, is NAGVMQNPRHLVRRRGQEARLRCSPMKGHSHVYWYRQLPEEGLKFMVYLQKENIIDESGMPKERFSAEFPKEGPSILRIQQVVRGDSAAYFCAGSPGTVSNQPQHFGDGTRLSIL.

This clonotype was recorded at least ten times. The chain employs TRBV10-3 and TRBJ2-6, with 8 positions matching TRBD1. The CDR3 loop spans 17 amino acids. Germline values: CDR1 ENHRY, CDR2 SYGVKD. V lost 2 bases to trimming and J lost 2 bases; unmatched junction nucleotides: 5. The CDR3 bases are TGTGCCATCAGTGAGGGGCAGGGGGCGACTGGGGCCAACGTCCTGACTTTC. This gives the protein CAISEGQGATGANVLTF.

This clonotype came up a few times. The chain is built from TRBV7-3 and TRBJ1-3, with D hard to call. V lost 3 bases, J lost 0 bases, and 12 bases lay in between. CDR3 length: 16 amino acids. CDR1 SGHTA and CDR2 FQGTGA come from the germline V gene. The CDR3 bases are TGTGCCAGCAGCTTCGAGTCGGCCTACTCTGGAAACACCATATATTTT. This translates into CASSFESAYSGNTIYF.

The CDR3 nucleotides are TGCGCCAGCAGCCCGGACAGGGGGCCCCTAGGGTCCCTCCACTTT. As protein: CASSPDRGPLGSLHF. The J gene is TRBJ1-6, the V gene TRBV4-3; 11 bases align to TRBD1. V shed 4 bases and J 14 bases; nucleotides not matched to a gene: 10. This CDR3 spans 15 amino acids. Germline V gene lookup returns CDR1 LGHNA and CDR2 YSLEER.

This clonotype was observed many times. This chain uses TRBV3-1 with TRBJ2-7, with 8 positions matching TRBD1. This CDR3 spans 14 amino acids. CDR1 and CDR2 (germline): LGHDT, YNNKEL (reference sequence). The J segment lost 3 bases and the V segment lost 2 bases, leaving 3 bases of the junction unmatched. DNA of the CDR3: TGTGCCAGCAGCCAATCGGACAGGGACTACGAGCAGTACTTC. It is translated as CASSQSDRDYEQYF.

This clonotype was seen at least ten times. The CDR3 region has the DNA TGTGCCAGCAGCTTTCCACAGGGGAACACTGAAGCTTTCTTT. Translated, it gives CASSFPQGNTEAFF. The V and J genes are TRBV7-2 and TRBJ1-1, with a weak D call TRBD1 (6 bases). Germline lookup yields CDR1 SGHTA and CDR2 FQGNSA. CDR3 length: 14 amino acids. Between the trimmed V and J ends, which lost 3 bases and 1 base, there was a span of 9 bases.

This clonotype occurred many times. The J gene is TRBJ2-3, the V gene TRBV2, with D maybe TRBD1 (6 bases). The V end was cut by 6 bases, the J end by 2 bases, with 9 bases between. CDR3 size: 13 residues. CDR1 is SNHLY and CDR2 is FYNNEI in the germline V gene. CDR3: CASRRDITDTQYF. The DNA of the CDR3 is TGTGCCAGCAGAAGGGACATCACAGATACGCAGTATTTT.